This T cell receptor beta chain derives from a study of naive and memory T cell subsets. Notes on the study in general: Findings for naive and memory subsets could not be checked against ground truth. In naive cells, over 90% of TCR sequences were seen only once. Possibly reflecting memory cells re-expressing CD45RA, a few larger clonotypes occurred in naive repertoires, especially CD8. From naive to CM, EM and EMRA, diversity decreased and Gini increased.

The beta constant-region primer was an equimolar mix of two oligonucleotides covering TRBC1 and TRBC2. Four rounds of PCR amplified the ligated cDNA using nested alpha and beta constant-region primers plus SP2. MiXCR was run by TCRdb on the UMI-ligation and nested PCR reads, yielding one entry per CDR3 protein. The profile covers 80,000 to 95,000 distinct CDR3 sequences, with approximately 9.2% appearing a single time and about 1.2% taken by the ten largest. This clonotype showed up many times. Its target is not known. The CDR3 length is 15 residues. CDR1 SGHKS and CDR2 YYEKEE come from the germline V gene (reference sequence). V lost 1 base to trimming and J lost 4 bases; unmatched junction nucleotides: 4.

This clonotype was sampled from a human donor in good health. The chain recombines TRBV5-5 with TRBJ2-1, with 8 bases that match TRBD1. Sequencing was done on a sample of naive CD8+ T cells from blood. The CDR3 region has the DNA TGTGCCAGCAGCTTGAGGACAGGGACATACAATGAGCAGTTCTTC. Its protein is CASSLRTGTYNEQFF. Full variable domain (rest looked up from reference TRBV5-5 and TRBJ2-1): DAGVTQSPTHLIKTRGQQVTLRCSPISGHKSVSWYQQVLGQGPQFIFQYYEKEERGRGNFPDRFSARQFPNYSSELNVNALLLGDSALYLCASSLRTGTYNEQFFGPGTRLTVL.